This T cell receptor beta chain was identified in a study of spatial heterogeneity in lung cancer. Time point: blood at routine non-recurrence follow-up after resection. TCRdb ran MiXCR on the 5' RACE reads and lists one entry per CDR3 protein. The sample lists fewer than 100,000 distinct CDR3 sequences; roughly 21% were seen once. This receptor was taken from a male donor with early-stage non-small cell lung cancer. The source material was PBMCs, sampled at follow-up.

CDR3 in amino acids: CASSQAASNTGELFF. The CDR3 bases are TGTGCCAGCAGCCAAGCAGCGTCGAACACCGGGGAGCTGTTTTTT. The rearrangement uses TRBV7-9 and TRBJ2-2; D is uncertain. CDR3 length equals 15 residues. In germline, CDR1 is SEHNR, CDR2 FQNEAQ (reference sequence). Trimming cost V 5 bases and J 0 bases, with 10 bases left between them. Full variable domain (missing parts from reference TRBV7-9 and TRBJ2-2): DTGVSQNPRHKITKRGQNVTFRCDPISEHNRLYWYRQTLGQGPEFLTYFQNEAQLEKSRLLSDRFSAERPKGSFSTLEIQRTEQGDSAMYLCASSQAASNTGELFFGEGSRLTVL.